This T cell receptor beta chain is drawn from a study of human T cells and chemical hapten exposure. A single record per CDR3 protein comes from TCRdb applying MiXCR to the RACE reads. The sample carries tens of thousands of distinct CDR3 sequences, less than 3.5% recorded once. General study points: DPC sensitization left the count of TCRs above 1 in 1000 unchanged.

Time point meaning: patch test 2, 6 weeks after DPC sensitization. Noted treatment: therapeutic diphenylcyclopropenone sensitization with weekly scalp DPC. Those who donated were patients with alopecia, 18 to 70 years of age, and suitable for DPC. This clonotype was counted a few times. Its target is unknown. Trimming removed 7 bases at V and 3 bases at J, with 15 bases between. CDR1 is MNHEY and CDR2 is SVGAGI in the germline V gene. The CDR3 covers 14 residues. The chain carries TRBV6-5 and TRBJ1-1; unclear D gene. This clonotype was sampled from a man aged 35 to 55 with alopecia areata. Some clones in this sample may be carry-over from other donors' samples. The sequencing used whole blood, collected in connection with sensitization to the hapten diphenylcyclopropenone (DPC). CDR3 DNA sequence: TGTGCCAGCACTAAGGGCAGGAAGGACACTGAAGCTTTCTTT. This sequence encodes CASTKGRKDTEAFF.